These 31 T cell receptor beta chains were sequenced from one sample in a study of response to subunit inactivated influenza vaccine. TCRdb re-called the RT-PCR reads through MiXCR, storing one row per CDR3 protein. The sample holds 150,000 to 200,000 distinct CDR3 sequences; about a tenth are singletons and the top ten take roughly a tenth. The specimen was non-naive T cells sorted from PBMCs, collected on the day of vaccination. The source is a man aged 50-60 years who received an inactivated influenza vaccine.

This clonotype was found many times. The J gene is TRBJ2-3, the V gene TRBV7-8; no definite D call. The CDR3 contains 12 residues. Trimming pared 1 base from V and 4 bases from J, leaving 3 bases between. Germline V gives CDR1 SGHVS, CDR2 FQNEAQ. CDR3 protein: CASSLGADTQYF. For the CDR3, the DNA is TGTGCCAGCAGCTTAGGGGCAGATACGCAGTATTTT.

The sample holds many counts of this clonotype. The chain links TRBV12-3 or TRBV12-4 to TRBJ2-3; TRBD2 might be the D (8 bases). The CDR3 extends over 15 amino acids. V lost 5 bases and J lost 7, with 19 bases in between. CDR3 sequence reads: CASSLRTGGGNTQYF. The CDR3 nucleotides read TGTGCCAGCAGTCTGAGGACAGGCGGGGGGAATACGCAGTATTTT.

This clonotype was counted only a few times. The rearrangement uses TRBV7-9 and TRBJ1-6; D ambiguous. This CDR3 contains 13 residues. The germline V gene has CDR1 SEHNR and CDR2 FQNEAQ (reference sequence). The V end lost 1 base, the J end lost 12 bases, and 10 bases lay between the germline ends. The CDR3 coding sequence is TGTGCCAGCAGCTTAGACCCCCGGAAACCCCTCCACTTT. This codes for CASSLDPRKPLHF. Full variable domain (outside the CDR3, taken from reference TRBV7-9 and TRBJ1-6): DTGVSQNPRHKITKRGQNVTFRCDPISEHNRLYWYRQTLGQGPEFLTYFQNEAQLEKSRLLSDRFSAERPKGSFSTLEIQRTEQGDSAMYLCASSLDPRKPLHFGNGTRLTVT.

The table lists this clonotype with a few counts. This chain links TRBV7-9 with TRBJ1-3; TRBD1 matches 8 bases. This CDR3 is built from 13 residues. Germline CDR1 and CDR2: SEHNR and FQNEAQ (reference sequence). The V segment lost 8 bases and the J segment 4 bases; nucleotides outside the gene matches: 4. The CDR3, as DNA: TGTGCCAGCGATCAGGGGGCCGGAAACACCATATATTTT. Translated, it gives CASDQGAGNTIYF. Full variable domain (missing parts from reference TRBV7-9 and TRBJ1-3): DTGVSQNPRHKITKRGQNVTFRCDPISEHNRLYWYRQTLGQGPEFLTYFQNEAQLEKSRLLSDRFSAERPKGSFSTLEIQRTEQGDSAMYLCASDQGAGNTIYFGEGSWLTVV.

This chain connects TRBV29-1 to TRBJ2-7; perhaps D is TRBD1 or TRBD2 (5 bases each). The CDR3 runs 11 residues. CDR1 is SQVTM and CDR2 is ANQGSEA in the germline V gene. V lost 7 bases and J lost 2, with 9 bases in between. The CDR3 DNA follows: TGCAGCGGCCGGGACGCCTACGAGCAGTACTTC. Translation gives CSGRDAYEQYF.

The rearrangement links TRBV7-9 to TRBJ1-1, with D perhaps matching TRBD1 (5 bases). Trimming shortened V by 3 bases and J by 0 bases, and 14 bases separated the two germline ends. The germline gives CDR1 SEHNR, CDR2 FQNEAQ (reference sequence). The CDR3 loop spans 16 amino acids. This CDR3 is CASSFWTPLMNTEAFF. The CDR3 nucleotides are TGTGCCAGCAGCTTCTGGACACCGCTTATGAACACTGAAGCTTTCTTT. The whole variable domain, filled in from reference TRBV7-9 and TRBJ1-1, reads DTGVSQNPRHKITKRGQNVTFRCDPISEHNRLYWYRQTLGQGPEFLTYFQNEAQLEKSRLLSDRFSAERPKGSFSTLEIQRTEQGDSAMYLCASSFWTPLMNTEAFFGQGTRLTVV.

The rearrangement joins TRBV5-6 to TRBJ1-1, with a weak D call TRBD1 (5 bases). Germline CDR1 is SGHDT and CDR2 is YYEEEE. V was clipped by 0 bases and J by 7 bases, with 10 bases between them. The CDR3 covers 13 residues. Written as DNA, the CDR3 is TGTGCCAGCAGCTTGGTGGCGGGGCTTGAAGCTTTCTTT. This codes for CASSLVAGLEAFF.

This clonotype came up many times. The chain couples TRBV4-3 to TRBJ2-2, with 7 nucleotides matching TRBD1. V was pared by 1 base and J by 8 bases, with 16 bases of the junction left unmatched. The CDR3 length is 18 residues. Germline CDR1 LGHNA, CDR2 YSLEER. The CDR3 spells CASSQGTHRGPERGELFF. In DNA, the CDR3 is TGCGCCAGCAGCCAAGGGACCCACAGGGGCCCCGAACGAGGGGAGCTGTTTTTT.

The J gene is TRBJ1-2, the V gene TRBV29-1, with D unclear. This CDR3 comprises 14 residues. The V end lost 4 bases, the J end lost 5 bases, and 17 bases lay between the germline ends. The V gene's germline CDR1 is SQVTM and CDR2 ANQGSEA. CDR3 in amino acids: CSVADKATGYGYTF. CDR3 coding DNA: TGCAGCGTTGCCGACAAGGCGACGGGTTATGGCTACACCTTC.

This clonotype was picked up a small number of times. The rearrangement uses TRBV28 and TRBJ2-7; the D gene is possibly TRBD2 (5 bases). The CDR3 is 11 amino acids. V dropped 4 bases and J dropped 6 bases, with 7 bases sitting between them. CDR1 is MDHEN, CDR2 SYDVKM, per germline. The CDR3: CASSWRFEQYF. In DNA form, the CDR3 reads TGTGCCAGCAGTTGGAGGTTCGAGCAGTACTTC.

Points on this clonotype: This may be a read error: a much more frequent sequence differs by one nucleotide. The chain links TRBV10-3 to TRBJ2-5; no clear D. The germline V and J ends were trimmed by 6 bases and 3 bases, with 5 bases remaining between them. From germline, CDR1 is ENHRY and CDR2 SYGVKD. CDR3 length: 11 residues. CDR3 sequence (DNA): TGTGCCATCAGAGGAGAAGAGACCCAGTACTTC. Translation gives CAIRGEETQYF.

This clonotype was counted ten times or more. The chain combines TRBV7-2 with TRBJ2-1; 7 bases fit TRBD2. CDR3 length: 18 amino acids. From germline, CDR1 is SGHTA and CDR2 FQGNSA. The V segment lost 0 bases and the J segment 3 bases; nucleotides outside the gene matches: 11. CDR3 protein: CASSLATSARIDYNEQFF. CDR3 bases: TGTGCCAGCAGCTTAGCCACTAGCGCCAGAATTGACTACAATGAGCAGTTCTTC.

The chain employs TRBV7-7 and TRBJ1-4, with 8 bases identical to TRBD1. Germline V lookup: CDR1 SSHAT, CDR2 FNYEAQ (reference sequence). The CDR3 covers 15 residues. V was clipped by 1 base and J by 4 bases; unmatched bases: 2. The CDR3 is CASSLGTGLNEKLFF. The DNA for the CDR3 is TGTGCCAGCAGCTTAGGGACAGGGCTTAATGAAAAACTGTTTTTT.

This chain joins TRBV7-2 and TRBJ1-1, with 7 bases lining up with TRBD1. The V and J ends lost 3 bases and 2 bases, in that order; junction bases with no gene match: 9. The CDR3 consists of 16 residues. Germline V gene sequence: CDR1 SGHTA, CDR2 FQGNSA. The DNA for the CDR3 is TGTGCCAGCAGCTTTGGAGGGGGCGCATCAAACACTGAAGCTTTCTTT. Translating gives CASSFGGGASNTEAFF.

The chain has TRBV27 and TRBJ1-6; no clear D gene. V shed 3 bases and J shed 5 bases, with 11 bases lying between them. CDR1 is MNHEY and CDR2 is SMNVEV in the germline V gene (reference sequence). The CDR3 is 15 amino acids. The CDR3 is CASSFSGPHNSPLHF. CDR3 in DNA: TGTGCCAGCAGTTTCTCAGGACCGCATAATTCACCCCTCCACTTT.

This clonotype was picked up many times. The DNA of the CDR3 is TGCAGTGCTCCAAACTACAGGGGTAACGGGGAGCTGTTTTTT. It specifies CSAPNYRGNGELFF. This chain joins TRBV20-1 and TRBJ2-2; TRBD1 agrees at 7 bases. Per the germline V gene, CDR1 is DFQATT and CDR2 is SNEGSKA (reference sequence). The CDR3 has 14 amino acids. The junction had 10 bases not matched to a gene; V was cut back by 5 bases and J by 7 bases.

This clonotype was counted only a few times. The V gene is TRBV29-1, the J gene TRBJ2-5; possibly TRBD1 for D (5 bases). Between the trimmed V and J ends, which lost 4 bases and 2 bases, there was a span of 8 bases. From germline, CDR1 is SQVTM and CDR2 ANQGSEA. There are 12 residues in the CDR3. The CDR3, as DNA: TGCAGCGTTGGACAGAGTCAAGAGACCCAGTACTTC. Residues: CSVGQSQETQYF.

This clonotype appeared a few times. The chain couples TRBV7-2 to TRBJ2-5; D is ambiguous. V shed 1 base and J shed 0 bases, with 6 bases lying between them. Germline V CDR1 and CDR2: SGHTA, FQGNSA. This CDR3 is 14 amino acids long. The CDR3 is CASSLGLNQETQYF. Here the CDR3 DNA reads TGTGCCAGCAGCTTAGGTCTAAACCAAGAGACCCAGTACTTC.

This chain links TRBV20-1 with TRBJ2-7; 8 positions agree with TRBD2. J gave up 6 bases and V 5 bases, and 6 bases lay outside the gene matches. Germline values: CDR1 DFQATT, CDR2 SNEGSKA (reference sequence). The CDR3 totals 12 residues. In DNA form, the CDR3 reads TGCAGTGCTCCCGGGACTAGTGTCGAGCAGTACTTC. Protein: CSAPGTSVEQYF.

This clonotype has just a few counts. The V and J genes are TRBV5-1 and TRBJ2-3; D is undetermined. With 0 bases removed from V and 4 bases from J, the gap between germline ends came to 12 bases. The germline CDR1 and CDR2 sequences are SGHRS and YFSETQ. The CDR3 sequence is 15 residues long. The CDR3 coding sequence is TGCGCCAGCAGCTTGGACCTTATGTTGGCAGATACGCAGTATTTT. Amino acids: CASSLDLMLADTQYF.

This clonotype has ten or more counts. The chain uses TRBV7-2 and TRBJ1-1; D ambiguous. CDR3 length: 12 residues. Looked up from germline, CDR1 is SGHTA and CDR2 is FQGNSA. V lost 2 bases and J 6 bases, leaving 7 bases between the germline ends. CDR3 sequence (DNA): TGTGCCAGCAGCTTACCCCCCTCTGAAGCTTTCTTT. This sequence encodes CASSLPPSEAFF.

This clonotype occurred a few times. V and J are TRBV4-2 and TRBJ2-3; 11 bases agree with TRBD2. Germline V CDR1 and CDR2: LGHNA, YNFKEQ. V lost 5 bases, J lost 0 bases, and 7 bases stayed unmatched. The CDR3 sequence is 17 residues long. In DNA form, the CDR3 reads TGTGCCAGCAGCGTTCTAGCGGGAGGTTCTAGCACAGATACGCAGTATTTT. Translation gives CASSVLAGGSSTDTQYF.

J is TRBJ1-1 and V is TRBV4-2, with a tentative D call TRBD1 (5 bases). From germline, CDR1 is LGHNA and CDR2 YNFKEQ. The CDR3 length is 12 residues. V was cut by 5 bases and J by 8 bases, with 12 bases left in between. The CDR3 protein is CASSKVEGEAFF. The CDR3 DNA reads as TGTGCCAGCAGCAAAGTGGAGGGGGAAGCTTTCTTT.

At least ten counts were recorded for this clonotype. This chain joins TRBV4-3 and TRBJ2-2; 8 bases match TRBD1. The V and J ends lost 3 bases and 8 bases, in that order; junction bases with no gene match: 11. Germline assignment: CDR1 LGHNA and CDR2 YSLEER. This CDR3 spans 16 amino acids. CDR3 bases: TGCGCCAGCAGCCATTCTCGCAGGGGGCGCGGGGGGGAGCTGTTTTTT. Its protein is CASSHSRRGRGGELFF.

The chain combines TRBV15 with TRBJ2-1, with unresolved D. Germline CDR1 reads LNHNV; CDR2 reads YYDKDF (reference sequence). Trimming left V 1 base short and J 1 base short, with 2 bases between. The CDR3 has 13 amino acids. The CDR3 spells CATSRGSYNEQFF. The CDR3 region has the DNA TGTGCCACCAGCAGAGGGTCCTACAATGAGCAGTTCTTC.

V gene TRBV10-3 combines with J gene TRBJ2-7, with a possible D match to TRBD1 (5 bases). Per germline, CDR1 ENHRY and CDR2 SYGVKD. Between the trimmed V and J ends, which lost 0 bases and 6 bases, there was a span of 12 bases. CDR3 length equals 14 residues. CDR3 in DNA: TGTGCCATCAGTGAGTCGTCAGGGTTAGGCGAGCAGTACTTC. It codes for CAISESSGLGEQYF.

This sequence joins TRBV29-1 and TRBJ2-2, with a tentative D call TRBD2 (6 bases). Germline V gene sequence: CDR1 SQVTM, CDR2 ANQGSEA. The CDR3 sequence is 13 residues long. The V and J ends lost 7 bases and 6 bases respectively, with 15 bases between them. The CDR3 sequence is CSARRVSPGELFF. The CDR3 coding sequence is TGCAGCGCCCGGAGGGTCTCCCCCGGGGAGCTGTTTTTT.

This chain joins TRBV19 and TRBJ2-7; D tentatively reads TRBD1 or TRBD2 (5 bases each). The germline V and J ends were trimmed by 5 bases and 2 bases, with 16 bases remaining between them. The CDR3 extends over 15 amino acids. Germline CDR1 is LNHDA and CDR2 is SQIVND (reference sequence). CDR3 sequence (DNA): TGTGCCAGTAGTGGCCGGGACGGCGAGACCTACGAGCAGTACTTC. Its protein product is CASSGRDGETYEQYF.

The chain uses TRBV2 and TRBJ2-1, with 8 nucleotides matching TRBD1. Germline assignment: CDR1 SNHLY and CDR2 FYNNEI. The CDR3 contains 15 residues. The J segment lost 5 bases and the V segment lost 3 bases, leaving 6 bases of the junction unmatched. CDR3 region: CASSDRDRLNNEQFF. Here the CDR3 DNA reads TGTGCCAGCAGTGATCGGGACAGGCTGAACAATGAGCAGTTCTTC.

The chain uses TRBV6-1 and TRBJ2-5; D tentatively reads TRBD1 or TRBD2 (6 bases each). The germline V gene has CDR1 MNHNS and CDR2 SASEGT. The CDR3 covers 15 residues. V lost 8 bases and J 1 base, leaving 17 bases between the germline ends. CDR3 loop: CASSPRGTSQETQYF. The DNA of the CDR3 is TGTGCCAGCTCCCCCCGCGGGACATCCCAAGAGACCCAGTACTTC.

This clonotype was recorded at least ten times. Here the CDR3 reads CSALGGATDTQYF. Here the CDR3 DNA reads TGCAGTGCACTGGGCGGGGCCACAGATACGCAGTATTTT. J is TRBJ2-3 and V is TRBV20-1, with a tentative D call TRBD2 (6 bases). The length of the CDR3 is 13 residues. The V end lost 6 bases, the J end lost 2 bases, and 12 bases lay between the germline ends. Germline V lookup: CDR1 DFQATT, CDR2 SNEGSKA (reference sequence).